The 5 T cell receptor beta chains below come from one sample, sequenced in a study of CD4 T cells in relation to SARS-CoV-2 and coronaviruses. The table came from immunoSEQ multiplex PCR; TCRdb's copy has only in-frame clones and leaves some out. The table records around 11,000 clones, approximately 69% of them present only once. Before the COVID-19 pandemic, during about 2011-2019, CD4+ T cells were taken from unexposed donors. Isolation of CD4+ T cells took place after approximately 11 days in culture. The antigens for these receptors are not known. The source material was CD4+ T cells from PBMCs, cultured in vitro. Receptor source: a human donor in good health.

This clone was observed a few times. J is TRBJ1-2 and V is TRBV2, with 7 bases aligning to TRBD1. This CDR3 is 11 amino acids long. CDR1 is SNHLY, CDR2 FYNNEI, per germline. V lost 8 bases and J lost 13; bases outside the gene matches: 10. CDR3 amino acids: CASDWEGAGTF. The CDR3 DNA follows: TGTGCCAGCGATTGGGAGGGGGCGGGCACCTTC.

The gene calls are TRBV6-5 and TRBJ1-1, with D possibly TRBD1 on 6 matching bases. Trimming left V 0 bases short and J 1 base short, with 12 bases between. The CDR3 is made up of 16 amino acids. From germline, CDR1 is MNHEY and CDR2 SVGAGI. The CDR3 DNA reads as TGTGCCAGCAGTTACTCGATGGACAGATGGAACACTGAAGCTTTCTTT. It translates to CASSYSMDRWNTEAFF.

In DNA, the CDR3 is TGCGCCAGCCAGGCTGATCCGCAGTACTTC. It specifies CASQADPQYF. J is TRBJ2-7 and V is TRBV23-1; D unclear. TRBV23-1 is annotated as an ORF whose role is uncertain. Trimming took 8 bases from V and 9 from J, leaving 11 bases between them. The length of the CDR3 is 10 residues.

The CDR3: CASSQSTLHGQPQHF. The CDR3 DNA sequence: TGTGCCAGCAGCCAATCCACTCTCCATGGTCAGCCCCAGCATTTT. The chain has TRBV3-1 (or the pseudogene TRBV3-2) and TRBJ1-5; no reliable D call. Germline V gene data show CDR1 as LGHDT and CDR2 as YNNKEL (reference sequence). The CDR3 spans 15 residues. The ends were cut back, 2 bases at V and 6 bases at J, with 14 bases in the middle.

V and J are TRBV19 and TRBJ1-6, with no clear D. Trimming took off 11 bases at V and 7 bases at J, with 15 bases between the two ends. The CDR3 runs to 13 residues. Looked up from germline, CDR1 is LNHDA and CDR2 is SQIVND (reference sequence). CDR3 sequence (DNA): TGTGCCTCGGCCTTCCAAATCAATTCACCCCTCCACTTT. Its translation is CASAFQINSPLHF.